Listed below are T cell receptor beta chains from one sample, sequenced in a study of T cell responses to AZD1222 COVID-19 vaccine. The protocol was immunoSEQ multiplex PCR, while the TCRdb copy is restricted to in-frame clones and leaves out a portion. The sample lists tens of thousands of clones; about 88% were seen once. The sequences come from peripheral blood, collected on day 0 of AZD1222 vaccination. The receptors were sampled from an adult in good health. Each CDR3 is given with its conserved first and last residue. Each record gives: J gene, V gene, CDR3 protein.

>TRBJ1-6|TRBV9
CASSSTGSYNSPLHF
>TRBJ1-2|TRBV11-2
CASSQGQGWDGYTF
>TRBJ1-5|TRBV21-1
CASSKGGQDHSNQPQHF
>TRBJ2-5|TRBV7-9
CASSLGGAIRETQYF
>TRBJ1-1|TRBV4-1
CASSQGAEAFF
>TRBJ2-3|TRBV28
CASSSPGQGADGGTDTQYF
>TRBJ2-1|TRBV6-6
CASRSDGGPYNEQFF
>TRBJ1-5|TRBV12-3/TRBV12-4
CASSLGQPQHF
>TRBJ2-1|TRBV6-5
CASRTGNNEQFF
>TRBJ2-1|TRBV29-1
CSVIPGLPYNEQFF
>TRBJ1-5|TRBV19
CASSGQGLNQPQHF
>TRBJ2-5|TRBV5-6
CASSFSDRRETQYF
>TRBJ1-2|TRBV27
CASRRSTNYGYTF
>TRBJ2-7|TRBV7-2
CASSLDGGNYEQYF
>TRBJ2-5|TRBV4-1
CASSPAGQGYETQYF
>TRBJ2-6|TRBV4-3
CASSPGQGADVLTF
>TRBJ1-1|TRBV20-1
CSAGTDTEAFF
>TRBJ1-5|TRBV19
CASSMDGPNSNQPQHF
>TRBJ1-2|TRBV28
CASRGVYGYTF
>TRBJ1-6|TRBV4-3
CASSQAGGNSPLHF
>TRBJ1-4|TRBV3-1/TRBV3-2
CASSQDGKLFF
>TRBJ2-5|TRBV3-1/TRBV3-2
CASSQEPSLDTQYF
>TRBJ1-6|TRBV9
CASSVNNSPLHF
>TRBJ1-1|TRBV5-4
CASSQQGRGRAEAFF
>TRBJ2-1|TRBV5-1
CASSPGQGPFNEQFF
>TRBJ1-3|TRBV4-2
CASSQDWRGPSGNTIYF
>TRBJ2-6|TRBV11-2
CASSFNSGANVLTF
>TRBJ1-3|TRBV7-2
CASSLVFAGASGNTIYF
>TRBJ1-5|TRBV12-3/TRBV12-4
CASRDRAGQPQHF
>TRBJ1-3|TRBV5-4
CASSSGQNSGNTIYF
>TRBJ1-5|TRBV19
CARGPTVDQPQHF
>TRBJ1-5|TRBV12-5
CASGLVSGPWRDGNQPQHF
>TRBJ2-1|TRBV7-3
CASSPRPPNNEQFF